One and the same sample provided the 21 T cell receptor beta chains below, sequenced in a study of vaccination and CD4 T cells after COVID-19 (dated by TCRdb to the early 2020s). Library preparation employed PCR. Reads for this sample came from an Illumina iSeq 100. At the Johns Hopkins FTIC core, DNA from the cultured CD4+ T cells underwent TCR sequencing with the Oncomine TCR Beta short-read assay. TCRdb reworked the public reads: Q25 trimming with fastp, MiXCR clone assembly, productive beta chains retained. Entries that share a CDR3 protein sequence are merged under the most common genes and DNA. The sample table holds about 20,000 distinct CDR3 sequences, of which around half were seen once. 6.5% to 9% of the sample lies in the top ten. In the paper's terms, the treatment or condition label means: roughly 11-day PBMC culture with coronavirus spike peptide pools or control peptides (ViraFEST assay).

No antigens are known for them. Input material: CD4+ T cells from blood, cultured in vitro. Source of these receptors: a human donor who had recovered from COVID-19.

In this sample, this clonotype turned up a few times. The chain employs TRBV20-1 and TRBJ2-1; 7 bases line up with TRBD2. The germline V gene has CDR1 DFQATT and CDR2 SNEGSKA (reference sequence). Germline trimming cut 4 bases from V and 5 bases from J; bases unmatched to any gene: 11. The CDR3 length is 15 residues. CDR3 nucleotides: TGCAGTGCTACCTTCGGGGGAGGGCCCCACAATGAGCAGTTCTTC. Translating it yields CSATFGGGPHNEQFF.

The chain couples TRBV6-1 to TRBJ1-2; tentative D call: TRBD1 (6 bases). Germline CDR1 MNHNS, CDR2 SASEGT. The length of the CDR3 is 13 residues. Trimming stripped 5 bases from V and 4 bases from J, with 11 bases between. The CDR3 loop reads CASSQPGAYGYTF. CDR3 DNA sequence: TGTGCCAGCAGTCAACCGGGGGCCTATGGCTACACCTTC.

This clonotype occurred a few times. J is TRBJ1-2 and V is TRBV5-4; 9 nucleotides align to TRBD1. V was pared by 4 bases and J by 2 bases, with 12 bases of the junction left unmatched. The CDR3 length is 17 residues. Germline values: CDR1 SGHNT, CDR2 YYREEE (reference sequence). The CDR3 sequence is CASSNGQGMGINYGYTF. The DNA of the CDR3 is TGTGCCAGCAGCAATGGACAGGGGATGGGTATAAACTATGGCTACACCTTC.

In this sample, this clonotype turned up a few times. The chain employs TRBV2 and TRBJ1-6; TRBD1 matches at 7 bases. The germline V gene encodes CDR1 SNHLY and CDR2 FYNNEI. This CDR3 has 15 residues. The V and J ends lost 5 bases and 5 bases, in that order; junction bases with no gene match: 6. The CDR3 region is CASSKGRGDNSPLHF. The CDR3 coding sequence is TGTGCCAGCAGTAAGGGCAGGGGGGATAATTCACCCCTCCACTTT.

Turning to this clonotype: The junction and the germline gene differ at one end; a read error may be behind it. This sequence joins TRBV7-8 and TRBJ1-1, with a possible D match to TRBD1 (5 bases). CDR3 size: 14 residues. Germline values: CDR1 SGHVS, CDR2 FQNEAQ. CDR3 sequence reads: CASSERDVKTEAFF. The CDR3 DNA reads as TGTGCCAGCAGCGAGAGGGACGTGAAGACTGAAGCTTTCTTT.

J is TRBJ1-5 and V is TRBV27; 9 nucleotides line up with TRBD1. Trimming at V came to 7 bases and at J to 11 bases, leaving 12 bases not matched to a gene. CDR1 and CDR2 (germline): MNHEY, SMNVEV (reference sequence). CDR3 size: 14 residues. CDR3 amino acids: CASTKRGTGSTQHF. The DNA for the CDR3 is TGTGCCAGCACCAAAAGAGGGACAGGGAGCACCCAGCATTTT.

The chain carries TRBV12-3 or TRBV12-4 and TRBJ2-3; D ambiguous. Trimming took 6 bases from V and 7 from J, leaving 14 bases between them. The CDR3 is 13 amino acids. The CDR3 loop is CASRWSRANTQYF. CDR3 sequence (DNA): TGTGCCAGCAGGTGGTCCCGGGCAAATACGCAGTATTTT.

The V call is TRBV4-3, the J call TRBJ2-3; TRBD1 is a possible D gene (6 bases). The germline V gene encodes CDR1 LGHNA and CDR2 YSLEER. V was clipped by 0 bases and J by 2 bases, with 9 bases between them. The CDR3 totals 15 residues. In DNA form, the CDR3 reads TGCGCCAGCAGCCAAGAGGACAGAGACACAGATACGCAGTATTTT. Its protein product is CASSQEDRDTDTQYF.

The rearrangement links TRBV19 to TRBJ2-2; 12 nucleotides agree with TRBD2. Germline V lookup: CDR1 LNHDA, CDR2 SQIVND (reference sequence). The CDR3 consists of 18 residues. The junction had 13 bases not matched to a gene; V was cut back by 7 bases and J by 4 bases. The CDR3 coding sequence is TGTGCCAGTACCCGGACGACTAGCGGGAGAGGGGGCACCGGGGAGCTGTTTTTT. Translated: CASTRTTSGRGGTGELFF.

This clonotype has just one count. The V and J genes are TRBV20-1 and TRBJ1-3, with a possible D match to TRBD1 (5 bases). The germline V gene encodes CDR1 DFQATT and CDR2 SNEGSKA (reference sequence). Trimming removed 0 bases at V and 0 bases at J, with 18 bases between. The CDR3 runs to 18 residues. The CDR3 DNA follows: TGCAGTGCTAGAGATCCAAGACAGAGTTCCCACTCTGGAAACACCATATATTTT. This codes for CSARDPRQSSHSGNTIYF.

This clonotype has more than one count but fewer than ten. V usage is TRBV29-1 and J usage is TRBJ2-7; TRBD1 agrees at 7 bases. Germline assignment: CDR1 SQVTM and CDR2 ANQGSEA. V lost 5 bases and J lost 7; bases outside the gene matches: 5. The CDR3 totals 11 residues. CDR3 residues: CSVWTGGEQYF. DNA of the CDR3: TGCAGCGTTTGGACAGGTGGGGAGCAGTACTTC.

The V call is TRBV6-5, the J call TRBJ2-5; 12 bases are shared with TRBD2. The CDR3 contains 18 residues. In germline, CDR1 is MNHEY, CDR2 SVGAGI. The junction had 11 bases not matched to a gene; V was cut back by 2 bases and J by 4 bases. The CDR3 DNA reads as TGTGCCAGCAGTTACGACTTCAAAGGACTAGCGGGAAGAGAGACCCAGTACTTC. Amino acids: CASSYDFKGLAGRETQYF.

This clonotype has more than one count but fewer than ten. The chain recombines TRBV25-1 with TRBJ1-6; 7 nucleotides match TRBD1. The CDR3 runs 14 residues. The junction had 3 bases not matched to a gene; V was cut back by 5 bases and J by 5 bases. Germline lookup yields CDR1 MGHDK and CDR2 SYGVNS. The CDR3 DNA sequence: TGTGCCAGCAGTCAGGGGGTCGATAATTCACCCCTCCACTTT. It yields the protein CASSQGVDNSPLHF.

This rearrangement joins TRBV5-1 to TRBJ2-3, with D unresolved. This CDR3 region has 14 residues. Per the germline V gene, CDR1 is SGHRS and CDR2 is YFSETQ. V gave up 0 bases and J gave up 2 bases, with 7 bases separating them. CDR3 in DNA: TGCGCCAGCAGCTTGGGGACGTACACAGATACGCAGTATTTT. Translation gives CASSLGTYTDTQYF.

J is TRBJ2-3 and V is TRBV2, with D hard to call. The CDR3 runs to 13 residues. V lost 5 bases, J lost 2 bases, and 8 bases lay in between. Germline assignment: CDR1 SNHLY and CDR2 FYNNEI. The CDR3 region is CASSTAITDTQYF. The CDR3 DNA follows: TGTGCCAGCAGTACAGCGATCACAGATACGCAGTATTTT.

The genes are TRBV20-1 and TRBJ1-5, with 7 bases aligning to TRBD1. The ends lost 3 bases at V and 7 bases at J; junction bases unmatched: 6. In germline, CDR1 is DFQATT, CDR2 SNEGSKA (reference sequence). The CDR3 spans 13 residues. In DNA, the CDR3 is TGCAGTGCTAGGACAGGGAAGGGACAGCCCCAGCATTTT. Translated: CSARTGKGQPQHF.

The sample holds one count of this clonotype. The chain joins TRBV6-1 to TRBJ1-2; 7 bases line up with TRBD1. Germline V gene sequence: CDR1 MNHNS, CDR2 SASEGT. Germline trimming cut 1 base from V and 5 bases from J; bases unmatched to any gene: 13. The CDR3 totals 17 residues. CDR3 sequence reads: CASSEGVFYRGGYGYTF. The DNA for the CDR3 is TGTGCCAGCAGTGAAGGCGTCTTTTACAGGGGTGGATATGGCTACACCTTC.

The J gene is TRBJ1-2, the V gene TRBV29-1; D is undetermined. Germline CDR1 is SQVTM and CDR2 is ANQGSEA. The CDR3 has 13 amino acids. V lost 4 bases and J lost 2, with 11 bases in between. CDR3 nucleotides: TGCAGCGTTGGGGGTCTGTCCAACTATGGCTACACCTTC. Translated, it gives CSVGGLSNYGYTF.

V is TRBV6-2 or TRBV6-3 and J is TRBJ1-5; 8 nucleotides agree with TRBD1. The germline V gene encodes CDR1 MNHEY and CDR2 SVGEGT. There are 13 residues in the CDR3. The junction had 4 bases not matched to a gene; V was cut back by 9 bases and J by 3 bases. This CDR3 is CASSGGNNQPQHF. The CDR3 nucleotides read TGTGCCAGTTCAGGGGGCAACAATCAGCCCCAGCATTTT.

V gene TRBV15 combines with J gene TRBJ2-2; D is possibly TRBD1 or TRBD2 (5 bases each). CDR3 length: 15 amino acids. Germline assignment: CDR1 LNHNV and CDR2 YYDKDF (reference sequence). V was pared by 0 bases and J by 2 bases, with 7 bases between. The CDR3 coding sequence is TGTGCCACCAGCAGAGACGGGGCTAACACCGGGGAGCTGTTTTTT. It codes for CATSRDGANTGELFF.

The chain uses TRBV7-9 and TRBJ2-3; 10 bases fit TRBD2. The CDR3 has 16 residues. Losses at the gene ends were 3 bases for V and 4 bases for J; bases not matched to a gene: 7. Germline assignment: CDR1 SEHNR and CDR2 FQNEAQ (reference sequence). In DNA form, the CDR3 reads TGTGCCAGCAGCTTCCGTAGCGGGGGGAGAGCAGATACGCAGTATTTT. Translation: CASSFRSGGRADTQYF. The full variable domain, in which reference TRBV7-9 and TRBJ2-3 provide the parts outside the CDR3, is DTGVSQNPRHKITKRGQNVTFRCDPISEHNRLYWYRQTLGQGPEFLTYFQNEAQLEKSRLLSDRFSAERPKGSFSTLEIQRTEQGDSAMYLCASSFRSGGRADTQYFGPGTRLTVL.